Sequencing of this T cell receptor (beta chain) was carried out in a study of blood T cell repertoires in COVID-19 (dated by TCRdb to about 2020). Concerning the study at large: Collaborator samples came from the United States, Italy and Spain and covered acute and convalescent phases of COVID-19. The material from the prospective study consisted of cDNA or gDNA derived from T cells, B-cell-depleted T cells, or PBMCs. The dataset comprised deeply sampled blood TCRbeta repertoires from subjects exposed to, actively infected with, or recovered from COVID-19. A freely available public database, intended as a resource for researchers studying the immune response to SARS-CoV-2, is where the repertoires were released. The samples were drawn from the first 160 participants of the ongoing ImmuneRACE study and from 1,254 subjects provided by 6 global collaborators. The sample metadata nearly always contained a de-identified subject ID, COVID-19 status, age in years and sex. Where HLA class I and class II types were available, the types were taken from metadata supplied by the sample provider, not from assay-based typing.

At one collaborating source in Seattle, patients were enrolled during active infection and were followed longitudinally through the course of disease. Whole blood was collected in K2EDTA tubes by collaborating institutions according to the institutions' own protocols. For TCRbeta analysis, collaborator samples were shipped as frozen whole blood, as isolated PBMCs, or as DNA extracted from either sample type. A note on this clone: The target of this receptor is not known. It has no much larger one-base neighbor in the sample; base qualities were not kept.

What the work shows at the level of the full study, not this receptor alone: How much clinical and demographic metadata was included differed by source and by participant, and the metadata was provided uncurated.

TCRbeta CDR3 regions were amplified from genomic DNA using the immunoSEQ Assay, a bias-controlled multiplex PCR. The original pipeline was this. The number of nucleated cells in each sample was estimated from the amplification of reference gene primers within the assay. To quantify the absolute abundance of each unique TCRbeta CDR3 rearrangement, sequence reads were collapsed and filtered. For each sample, productive Simpson clonality was calculated by taking the square root of Simpson's diversity index across productive rearrangements. TCRdb's version of the immuneACCESS table is confined to in-frame rearrangements and falls short of the full clone set. An unresolved V gene accounts for under half of the shortfall where checked; the remainder is of unknown origin. The DNA gave D and trimming, while V, J and clone size come from that table. The sample table holds 250,000 to 300,000 clones, of which 80% to 90% were seen once. The top ten clones comprise roughly a tenth of the sample.

Sequencing input: peripheral blood. This receptor was obtained from a woman between 70 and 85 years old with COVID-19, enrolled during active disease.

The nucleotide sequence is given as TGTGCCAGCTCACTTGACTCCGGTAGCGGTGAAAAACTGTTTTTT. Protein translation: CASSLDSGSGEKLFF. The chain joins TRBV18 to TRBJ1-4, with the D gene call left open. The CDR3, cysteine through phenylalanine, is 15 amino acids long. The entry retains the CDR3 DNA only, 45 bases that are in frame from base 1. CDR1 and CDR2, per the germline V gene, are KGHSH and LQKENI. V sheds 4 bases and J sheds 7 bases, leaving 16 bases between their ends.